The T cell receptor (beta chain) described here comes from a study of cytomegalovirus exposure and HLA in healthy donors. The CDR3 consists of 14 residues. Per the germline V gene, CDR1 is SGHTA and CDR2 is FQGNSA. V was clipped by 3 bases and J by 0 bases, with 8 bases between them. The PCR had 60 Vbeta and 13 Jbeta primers. Sequencing was performed with immunoSEQ multiplex PCR; in TCRdb, only in-frame clones are kept and a portion is missing. This table holds just under 150,000 clones, roughly 80% found once. The TCR sequence derives from a woman aged 25 to 39 in good health and CMV-seronegative. The V and J genes are TRBV7-2 and TRBJ2-5, with a possible D match to TRBD1 (5 bases). Sequenced: PBMCs. The DNA for the CDR3 is TGTGCCAGCAGCTTGGCAGGGAACCAAGAGACCCAGTACTTC. It specifies CASSLAGNQETQYF.